The next 2 T cell receptor beta chains were all read from a single sample in a study of blood T cell repertoires in COVID-19. Repertoires were generated with immunoSEQ multiplex PCR, while TCRdb's copy carries only in-frame clones and drops some. The sample yields about 280,000 clones, 70% to 90% seen once. Input material: peripheral blood. The receptors come from a man aged 50-60 years with active or convalescent COVID-19.

This clone was seen only once. The V call is TRBV2, the J call TRBJ1-1; D gene uncertain. V was shortened by 6 bases and J by 1 base, with 12 bases between the two germline ends. This CDR3 is built from 14 residues. Germline CDR1 SNHLY, CDR2 FYNNEI. The CDR3 here is CASRARGGNTEAFF. In nucleotides, the CDR3 is TGTGCCAGCAGGGCGCGCGGTGGGAACACTGAAGCTTTCTTT.

V gene TRBV5-6 combines with J gene TRBJ1-1; 10 positions agree with TRBD1. This CDR3 comprises 17 residues. With V trimmed by 4 bases and J by 8 bases, 17 bases remained unmatched. The germline V gene encodes CDR1 SGHDT and CDR2 YYEEEE. CDR3 in amino acids: CASSPGGTGATRVEAFF. The DNA of the CDR3 is TGTGCCAGCAGCCCCGGAGGGACAGGGGCCACCAGGGTGGAAGCTTTCTTT. Supplemented by reference TRBV5-6 and TRBJ1-1, the full variable domain reads DAGVTQSPTHLIKTRGQQVTLRCSPKSGHDTVSWYQQALGQGPQFIFQYYEEEERQRGNFPDRFSGHQFPNYSSELNVNALLLGDSALYLCASSPGGTGATRVEAFFGQGTRLTVV.